Following are 32 T cell receptor beta chains from one sample sequenced in a study of cytomegalovirus exposure and HLA in healthy donors. A multiplex PCR was run with 60 Vbeta primers and 13 Jbeta primers. Assay used: immunoSEQ multiplex PCR; TCRdb lists only in-frame clones, some missing. The data contain 110,000 or so clones, approximately 80% of them singletons. Sequencing was done on a sample of PBMCs. Receptor source: a male donor in good health and CMV-seronegative.

The chain couples TRBV19 to TRBJ2-7, with D possibly TRBD1 on 6 matching bases. Deletions cut 5 bases from V and 6 bases from J, with 11 bases between. Looked up from germline, CDR1 is LNHDA and CDR2 is SQIVND (reference sequence). The CDR3 sequence is 12 residues long. The CDR3 sequence is CASSSTGPEQYF. CDR3 nucleotides: TGTGCCAGTAGTTCCACAGGGCCCGAGCAGTACTTC.

V gene TRBV19 combines with J gene TRBJ2-5; 7 bases match TRBD2. The germline gives CDR1 LNHDA, CDR2 SQIVND (reference sequence). The CDR3 is 14 amino acids. V lost 3 bases to trimming and J lost 3 bases; unmatched junction nucleotides: 4. The CDR3 region is CASSIGGGEETQYF. In DNA form, the CDR3 reads TGTGCCAGTAGTATTGGCGGGGGAGAAGAGACCCAGTACTTC.

The chain couples TRBV6-5 to TRBJ2-5; the match to TRBD2 covers 10 bases. Germline CDR1 and CDR2: MNHEY and SVGAGI. The J segment lost 4 bases and the V segment lost 6 bases, leaving 5 bases of the junction unmatched. The CDR3 spans 14 residues. The DNA for the CDR3 is TGTGCCAGCAGCCGGACTAGCGGCGGAGAGACCCAGTACTTC. This translates into CASSRTSGGETQYF.

The gene calls are TRBV23-1 and TRBJ2-7; TRBD1 aligns across 7 bases. TRBV23-1 is an open reading frame whose function is uncertain. The length of the CDR3 is 18 residues. Trimming took 4 bases from V and 3 from J; bases not matched to a gene: 18. CDR3 residues: CASSPFNLFVGQDYEQYF. For the CDR3, the DNA is TGCGCCAGCAGTCCTTTTAATCTCTTCGTCGGACAGGACTACGAGCAGTACTTC.

The rearrangement joins TRBV11-3 to TRBJ2-3; 8 bases fit TRBD2. The germline gives CDR1 SGHNT, CDR2 YENEEA. This CDR3 comprises 16 residues. V lost 1 base and J lost 2; bases outside the gene matches: 5. The CDR3 DNA is TGTGCCAGCAGCTTAGGAGCGGGAGAGATCACAGATACGCAGTATTTT. This translates into CASSLGAGEITDTQYF.

The chain is built from TRBV7-9 and TRBJ2-5; D unclear. The CDR3 consists of 14 residues. Between the trimmed V and J ends, which lost 5 bases and 4 bases, there was a span of 14 bases. From germline, CDR1 is SEHNR and CDR2 FQNEAQ (reference sequence). In DNA, the CDR3 is TGTGCCAGCAGCCGCTCGTATAGCCTAGAGACCCAGTACTTC. Translating it yields CASSRSYSLETQYF.

Regarding this clone: One junction end does not reproduce the germline sequence, and a read error may be involved. CDR3 coding DNA: TGTTCCAGCAGCAACCCCGGGACTTCTGGAAACACCATATATTTT. Amino acids: CSSSNPGTSGNTIYF. The rearrangement links TRBV7-9 to TRBJ1-3; D is possibly TRBD1 (5 bases). This CDR3 spans 15 amino acids. From germline, CDR1 is SEHNR and CDR2 FQNEAQ (reference sequence).

The J gene is TRBJ1-6, the V gene TRBV7-9, with D possibly matching TRBD1 (6 bases). Germline CDR1 and CDR2: SEHNR and FQNEAQ (reference sequence). Deletions cut 4 bases from V and 5 bases from J, with 15 bases between. This CDR3 contains 16 residues. The CDR3 loop reads CASSSRPGHNNSPLHF. For the CDR3, the DNA is TGTGCCAGCAGCTCGAGACCGGGACACAATAATTCACCCCTCCACTTT.

The chain uses TRBV10-3 and TRBJ2-7; unclear D gene. Per germline, CDR1 ENHRY and CDR2 SYGVKD. This CDR3 comprises 13 residues. Trimming left V 0 bases short and J 3 bases short, with 6 bases between. The CDR3 sequence: CAISESTSYEQYF. In DNA form, the CDR3 reads TGTGCCATCAGTGAGTCTACCAGCTACGAGCAGTACTTC.

This chain joins TRBV7-8 and TRBJ1-5; D remains unclear. V lost 7 bases and J lost 4, with 11 bases in between. The CDR3 is 13 amino acids. The germline V gene has CDR1 SGHVS and CDR2 FQNEAQ. The CDR3 loop is CASTSGGNQPQHF. The CDR3 nucleotides read TGTGCCAGCACCAGCGGCGGGAATCAGCCCCAGCATTTT.

The sample holds a few counts of this clone. The gene calls are TRBV28 and TRBJ2-6; no definite D call. The germline V gene has CDR1 MDHEN and CDR2 SYDVKM. Between the trimmed V and J ends, which lost 8 bases and 0 bases, there was a span of 8 bases. The CDR3 extends over 14 amino acids. DNA of the CDR3: TGTGCCAGCCATGCGAACTCTGGGGCCAACGTCCTGACTTTC. This gives the protein CASHANSGANVLTF.

The rearrangement uses TRBV5-5 and TRBJ2-7; D might be TRBD1 (5 bases). With 0 bases removed from V and 4 bases from J, the gap between germline ends came to 8 bases. Per germline, CDR1 SGHKS and CDR2 YYEKEE (reference sequence). This CDR3 is 13 amino acids long. The CDR3 is CASSLDQGYEQYF. CDR3 bases: TGTGCCAGCAGCTTGGATCAGGGATACGAGCAGTACTTC.

V is TRBV19 and J is TRBJ2-5; 8 bases are a match to TRBD1. There are 15 residues in the CDR3. V trimming: 5 bases; J trimming: 4 bases; junction bases outside the gene matches: 9. CDR1 is LNHDA and CDR2 is SQIVND in the germline V gene (reference sequence). CDR3 sequence reads: CASSLRTGSRETQYF. CDR3 nucleotide sequence: TGTGCCAGTAGTCTCCGGACAGGGAGTAGAGAGACCCAGTACTTC.

The chain recombines TRBV28 with TRBJ1-2; D may be TRBD1 (6 bases). V lost 4 bases to trimming and J lost 7 bases, with 19 bases between them. CDR3 length: 15 residues. Germline V gene sequence: CDR1 MDHEN, CDR2 SYDVKM. The CDR3 spells CASSSYRDQKSGYTF. DNA for the CDR3: TGTGCCAGCAGTTCGTACAGGGACCAGAAGAGTGGCTACACCTTC.

The CDR3 region is CASSRPTGDGTDTQYF. CDR3 sequence (DNA): TGTGCCAGCAGTCGACCGACAGGGGATGGCACAGATACGCAGTATTTT. The chain uses TRBV28 and TRBJ2-3, with 8 bases matching TRBD1. The germline gives CDR1 MDHEN, CDR2 SYDVKM. J gave up 1 base and V 5 bases, and 8 bases lay outside the gene matches. The CDR3 totals 16 residues.

CDR3 sequence (DNA): TGCAGCGGTACCGGGACAGGGGGTTACGAGCAGTACTTC. Encoded protein: CSGTGTGGYEQYF. This rearrangement joins TRBV29-1 to TRBJ2-7, with 11 nucleotides matching TRBD1. CDR1 is SQVTM and CDR2 is ANQGSEA in the germline V gene. This CDR3 contains 13 residues. The trim removed 7 bases at V and 4 bases at J, leaving 6 bases unmatched.

The CDR3 region is CASSVGLAGGEQYF. The CDR3 nucleotides read TGTGCCAGCAGCGTGGGACTAGCGGGAGGCGAGCAGTACTTC. This sequence joins TRBV9 and TRBJ2-7, with TRBD2 identical over 15 bases. CDR1 and CDR2 (germline): SGDLS, YYNGEE. The CDR3 length is 14 residues. V lost 2 bases, J lost 6 bases, and 0 bases stayed unmatched.

The chain has TRBV7-3 and TRBJ2-1, with no clear D. The length of the CDR3 is 14 residues. V was trimmed by 0 bases and J by 5 bases, leaving 8 bases between them. Germline V CDR1 and CDR2: SGHTA, FQGTGA. The CDR3 loop reads CASSLTPRNNEQFF. The CDR3, as DNA: TGTGCCAGCAGCTTAACCCCTAGGAACAATGAGCAGTTCTTC. Together with reference TRBV7-3 and TRBJ2-1, the CDR3 gives the full variable domain: GAGVSQTPSNKVTEKGKYVELRCDPISGHTALYWYRQSLGQGPEFLIYFQGTGAADDSGLPNDRFFAVRPEGSVSTLKIQRTERGDSAVYLCASSLTPRNNEQFFGPGTRLTVL.

This clone showed up just once. V usage is TRBV4-3 and J usage is TRBJ1-1; D is unresolved. The CDR3 extends over 18 amino acids. Germline V gene data show CDR1 as LGHNA and CDR2 as YSLEER. V lost 0 bases, J lost 4 bases, and 21 bases lay in between. The CDR3 spells CASSQDNLKTHRSTEAFF. In DNA, the CDR3 is TGCGCCAGCAGCCAAGATAACTTGAAGACCCACAGAAGCACTGAAGCTTTCTTT.

This clone has only a few counts. The sample holds other DNA sequences that translate to the same CDR3. The V call is TRBV7-2, the J call TRBJ2-5; D gene ambiguous. CDR1 SGHTA and CDR2 FQGNSA come from the germline V gene. Trimming stripped 1 base from V and 3 bases from J, with 6 bases between. The CDR3 runs 13 residues. CDR3: CASSLEAEETQYF. The CDR3 nucleotides read TGTGCCAGCAGCTTAGAGGCGGAAGAGACCCAGTACTTC.

V and J are TRBV5-4 and TRBJ2-7; TRBD2 aligns across 8 bases. Germline V CDR1 and CDR2: SGHNT, YYREEE (reference sequence). V lost 0 bases to trimming and J lost 0 bases; unmatched junction nucleotides: 5. There are 16 residues in the CDR3. CDR3 bases: TGTGCCAGCAGCTTGGCTAGCGGGTATCCCTCCTACGAGCAGTACTTC. Translated, it gives CASSLASGYPSYEQYF.

The rearrangement joins TRBV7-2 to TRBJ2-7; TRBD2 matches 9 bases. The germline V gene encodes CDR1 SGHTA and CDR2 FQGNSA. This CDR3 has 19 amino acids. V was pared by 4 bases and J by 4 bases, with 20 bases of the junction left unmatched. The CDR3 here is CASSSSGSGRTTRDYEQYF. CDR3 DNA sequence: TGTGCCAGCAGCTCATCTGGAAGCGGGAGGACGACCCGAGATTACGAGCAGTACTTC.

This chain links TRBV6-1 with TRBJ1-1; 9 positions match TRBD1. This CDR3 comprises 15 residues. Germline CDR1 is MNHNS and CDR2 is SASEGT. After removal of 2 bases from V and 5 bases from J, the junction contained 6 bases not matched to a gene. As DNA, the CDR3 is TGTGCCAGCAGTGAATGGACAGGGGCGGGAACTGAAGCTTTCTTT. Translated, it gives CASSEWTGAGTEAFF.

CDR3: CATSRDVGLAGYNEQFF. The CDR3 region has the DNA TGTGCCACCAGCAGAGACGTTGGACTAGCGGGGTACAATGAGCAGTTCTTC. The V call is TRBV15, the J call TRBJ2-1, with 12 bases lining up with TRBD2. V was pared by 0 bases and J by 4 bases, with 4 bases of the junction left unmatched. Germline CDR1 LNHNV, CDR2 YYDKDF (reference sequence). The CDR3 runs 17 residues.

The chain employs TRBV9 and TRBJ1-2; maybe TRBD1 (6 bases). Germline V gene data show CDR1 as SGDLS and CDR2 as YYNGEE. This CDR3 has 16 residues. V was cut by 0 bases and J by 5 bases, with 17 bases left in between. CDR3 DNA sequence: TGTGCCAGCAGCGTAGGGGCTTCAGGGGATCGGTATGGCTACACCTTC. It translates to CASSVGASGDRYGYTF.

This rearrangement joins TRBV7-9 to TRBJ2-1, with 7 bases matching TRBD2. Germline CDR1 and CDR2: SEHNR and FQNEAQ (reference sequence). The CDR3 covers 11 residues. V lost 7 bases to trimming and J lost 10 bases; unmatched junction nucleotides: 4. In DNA form, the CDR3 reads TGTGCCAGCACCCGAGCGGGGGAGCAGTTCTTC. This encodes CASTRAGEQFF.

This clone was seen more than once but under ten times. V gene TRBV7-2 combines with J gene TRBJ2-6, with a possible D match to TRBD1 (6 bases). Germline loops: CDR1 SGHTA, CDR2 FQGNSA. This CDR3 region has 16 residues. V shed 7 bases and J shed 0 bases, with 13 bases lying between them. CDR3 coding DNA: TGTGCCAGCAACGTGGACAGCAGCTCTGGGGCCAACGTCCTGACTTTC. Amino acids: CASNVDSSSGANVLTF.

This chain connects TRBV10-3 to TRBJ2-1; possible D gene TRBD1, 7 bases. Deletions cut 0 bases from V and 0 bases from J, with 9 bases between. CDR3 size: 16 residues. CDR1 is ENHRY, CDR2 SYGVKD, per germline. The CDR3 DNA follows: TGTGCCATCAGTGAGTCGCAGGGGGGCTCCTACAATGAGCAGTTCTTC. Its protein is CAISESQGGSYNEQFF.

The chain links TRBV11-3 to TRBJ2-1; D perhaps matches TRBD1 (6 bases). The germline V gene encodes CDR1 SGHNT and CDR2 YENEEA. The ends were cut back, 5 bases at V and 9 bases at J, with 17 bases in the middle. The CDR3 runs 14 residues. The CDR3 bases are TGTGCCAGCAGCGGACAGTCCACGCTGGGTGAGCAGTTCTTC. As protein: CASSGQSTLGEQFF.

Turning to this clone: At one end the junction does not follow the germline gene, possibly because of a read error. J is TRBJ2-2 and V is TRBV7-9; TRBD1 matches at 8 bases. Germline-derived CDR1 and CDR2 are SEHNR and FQNEAQ (reference sequence). This CDR3 region has 15 residues. CDR3 loop: CSSSLTTGASGELFF. CDR3 nucleotide sequence: TGTTCCAGCAGCTTAACGACAGGGGCGTCCGGGGAGCTGTTTTTT.

This clone showed up just a few times. V usage is TRBV4-1 and J usage is TRBJ2-7; D gene unclear. The germline V gene has CDR1 MGHRA and CDR2 YSYEKL. This CDR3 contains 16 residues. Trimming took 0 bases from V and 4 from J, leaving 16 bases between them. CDR3 sequence reads: CASSQDWQVVLYEQYF. The CDR3 DNA follows: TGCGCCAGCAGCCAAGATTGGCAGGTCGTCTTATACGAGCAGTACTTC.

The rearrangement links TRBV30 to TRBJ2-5; 12 bases agree with TRBD2. The J call may be wrong; the DNA end is better matched by TRBJ2-7. The length of the CDR3 is 14 residues. Germline values: CDR1 GTSNPN, CDR2 SVGIG (reference sequence). CDR3 sequence: CARSSGRGFYEQYF. CDR3 sequence (DNA): TGTGCCAGATCTAGCGGGAGGGGATTCTACGAGCAGTACTTC.